This TCR beta chain was identified during a study of PD-L1 blockade in urothelial cancer. Looking at the study overall: Timepoints chosen for blood analysis were 3 weeks (second dose) and 6 weeks after treatment start. T cells were recovered from blood samples at a median of 141,255.

TCRdb's table, derived via immunoSEQ multiplex PCR, lists solely in-frame clones and lacks some. The sample contains roughly 45,000 clones, 82% of which appear only once. The time point is: peripheral blood 6 weeks after treatment start. Per germline, CDR1 LNHDA and CDR2 SQIVND (reference sequence). This CDR3 spans 14 amino acids. The germline V and J ends were trimmed by 7 bases and 1 base, with 13 bases remaining between them. This TCR came from a man in his fifties or sixties with urothelial cancer. Source: PBMCs, taken around atezolizumab (anti-PD-L1) treatment. V gene TRBV19 combines with J gene TRBJ1-1; possible D gene TRBD1, 6 bases. This chain's CDR3 is CASKGGPANTEAFF. CDR3 DNA: TGTGCCAGTAAGGGGGGGCCGGCGAACACTGAAGCTTTCTTT.